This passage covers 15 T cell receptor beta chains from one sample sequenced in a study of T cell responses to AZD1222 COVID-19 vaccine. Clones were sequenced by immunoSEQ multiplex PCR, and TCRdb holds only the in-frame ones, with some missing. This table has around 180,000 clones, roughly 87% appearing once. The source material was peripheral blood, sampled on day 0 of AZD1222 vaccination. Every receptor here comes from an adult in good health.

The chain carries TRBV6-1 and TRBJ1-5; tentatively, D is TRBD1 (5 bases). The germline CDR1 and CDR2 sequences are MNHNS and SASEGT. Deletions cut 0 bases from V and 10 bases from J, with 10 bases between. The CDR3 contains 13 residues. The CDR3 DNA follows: TGTGCCAGCAGTGAAGCGAACGACAGCCCCCAGCATTTT. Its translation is CASSEANDSPQHF.

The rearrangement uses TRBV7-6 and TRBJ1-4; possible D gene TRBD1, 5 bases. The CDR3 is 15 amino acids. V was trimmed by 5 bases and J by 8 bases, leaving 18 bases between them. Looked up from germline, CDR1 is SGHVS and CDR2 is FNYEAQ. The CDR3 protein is CASSAARLGDEKLFF. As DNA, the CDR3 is TGTGCCAGCAGCGCCGCCAGACTGGGGGACGAAAAACTGTTTTTT.

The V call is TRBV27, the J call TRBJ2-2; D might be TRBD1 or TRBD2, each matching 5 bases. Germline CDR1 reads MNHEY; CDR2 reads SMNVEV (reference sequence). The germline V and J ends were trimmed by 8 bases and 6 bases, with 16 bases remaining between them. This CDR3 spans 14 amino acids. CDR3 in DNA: TGTGCCAGCGGCCTCTTGGGGGACGCCGGGGAGCTGTTTTTT. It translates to CASGLLGDAGELFF.

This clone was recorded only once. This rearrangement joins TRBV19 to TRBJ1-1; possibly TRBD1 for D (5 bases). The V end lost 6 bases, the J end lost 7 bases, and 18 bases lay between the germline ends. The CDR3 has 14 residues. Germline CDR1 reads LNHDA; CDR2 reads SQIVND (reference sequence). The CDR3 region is CASSQTRDGGEAFF. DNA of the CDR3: TGTGCCAGTAGCCAAACCCGGGACGGCGGTGAAGCTTTCTTT.

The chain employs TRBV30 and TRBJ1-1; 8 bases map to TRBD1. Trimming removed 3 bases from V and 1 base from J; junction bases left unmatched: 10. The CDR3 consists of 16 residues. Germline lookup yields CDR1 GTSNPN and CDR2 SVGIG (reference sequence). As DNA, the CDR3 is TGTGCCTGGAGACCAGGGGGCGCGGGCCCGAACACTGAAGCTTTCTTT. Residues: CAWRPGGAGPNTEAFF.

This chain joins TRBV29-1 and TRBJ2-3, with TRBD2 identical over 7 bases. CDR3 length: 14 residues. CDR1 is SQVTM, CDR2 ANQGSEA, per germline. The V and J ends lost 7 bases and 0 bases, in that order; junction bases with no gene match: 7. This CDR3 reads CSGTLAGSTDTQYF. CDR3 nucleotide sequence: TGCAGCGGGACTTTAGCGGGTAGCACAGATACGCAGTATTTT.

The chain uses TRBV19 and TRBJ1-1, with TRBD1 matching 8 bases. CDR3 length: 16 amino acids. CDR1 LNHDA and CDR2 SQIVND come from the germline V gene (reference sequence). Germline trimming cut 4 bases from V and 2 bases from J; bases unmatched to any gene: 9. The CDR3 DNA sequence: TGTGCCAGTAGTAACTTCGGACAGGGAGGAAACACTGAAGCTTTCTTT. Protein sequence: CASSNFGQGGNTEAFF. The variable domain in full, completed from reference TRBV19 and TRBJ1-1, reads DGGITQSPKYLFRKEGQNVTLSCEQNLNHDAMYWYRQDPGQGLRLIYYSQIVNDFQKGDIAEGYSVSREKKESFPLTVTSAQKNPTAFYLCASSNFGQGGNTEAFFGQGTRLTVV.

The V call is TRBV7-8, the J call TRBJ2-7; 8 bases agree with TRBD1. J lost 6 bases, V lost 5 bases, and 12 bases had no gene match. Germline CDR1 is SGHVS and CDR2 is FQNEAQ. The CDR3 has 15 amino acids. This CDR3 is CASSTRTGSTREQYF. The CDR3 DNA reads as TGTGCCAGCAGCACGCGGACAGGGTCCACTCGCGAGCAGTACTTC.

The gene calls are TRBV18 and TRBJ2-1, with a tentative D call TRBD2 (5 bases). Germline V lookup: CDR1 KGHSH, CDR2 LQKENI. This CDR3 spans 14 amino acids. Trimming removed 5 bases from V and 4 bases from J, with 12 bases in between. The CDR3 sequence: CASSGSSGYNEQFF. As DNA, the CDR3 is TGTGCCAGCTCAGGATCCAGCGGTTACAATGAGCAGTTCTTC.

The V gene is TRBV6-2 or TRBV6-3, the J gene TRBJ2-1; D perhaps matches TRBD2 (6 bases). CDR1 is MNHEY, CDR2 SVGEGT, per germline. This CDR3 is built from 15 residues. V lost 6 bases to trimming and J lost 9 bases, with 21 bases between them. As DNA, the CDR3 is TGTGCCAGCAGCTCTGCCCAGGGACTGTCCGGTGAGCAGTTCTTC. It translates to CASSSAQGLSGEQFF.

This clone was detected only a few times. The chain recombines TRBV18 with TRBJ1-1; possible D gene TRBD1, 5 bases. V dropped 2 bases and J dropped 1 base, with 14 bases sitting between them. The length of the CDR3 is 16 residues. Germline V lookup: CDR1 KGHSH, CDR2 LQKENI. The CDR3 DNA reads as TGTGCCAGCTCACCAGGGGCACGTTCCAGGAACACTGAAGCTTTCTTT. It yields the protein CASSPGARSRNTEAFF.

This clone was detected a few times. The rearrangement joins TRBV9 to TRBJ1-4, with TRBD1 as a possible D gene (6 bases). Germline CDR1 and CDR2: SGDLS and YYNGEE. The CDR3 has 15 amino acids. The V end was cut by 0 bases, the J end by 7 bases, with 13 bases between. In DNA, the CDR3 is TGTGCCAGCAGCGTAGGGACAGCGACGGGTGAAAAACTGTTTTTT. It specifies CASSVGTATGEKLFF.

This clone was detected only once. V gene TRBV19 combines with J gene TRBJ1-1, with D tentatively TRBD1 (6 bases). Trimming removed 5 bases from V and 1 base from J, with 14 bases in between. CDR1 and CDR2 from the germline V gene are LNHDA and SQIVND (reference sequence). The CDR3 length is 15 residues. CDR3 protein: CASSWGSQGNTEAFF. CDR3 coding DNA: TGTGCCAGTAGTTGGGGGTCACAGGGGAACACTGAAGCTTTCTTT.

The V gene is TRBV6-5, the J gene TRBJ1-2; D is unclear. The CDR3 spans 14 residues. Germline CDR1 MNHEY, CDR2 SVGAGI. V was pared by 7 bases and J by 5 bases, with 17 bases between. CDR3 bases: TGTGCCAGCATCCCACCGGGGTCCTATTATGGCTACACCTTC. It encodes CASIPPGSYYGYTF.

The CDR3 region is CATRQGINEKLFF. DNA of the CDR3: TGTGCCACTCGACAGGGGATTAATGAAAAACTGTTTTTT. V usage is TRBV28 and J usage is TRBJ1-4; 8 nucleotides line up with TRBD1. This CDR3 region has 13 residues. Unmatched junction bases numbered 5, after V lost 10 bases and J lost 4 bases. Germline V gene data show CDR1 as MDHEN and CDR2 as SYDVKM.